This T cell receptor beta chain emerged from a study of T cell repertoires in cytomegalovirus infection. Study at large: From public TCR beta signatures came an indication of both CMV infection and matching HLA type. Study-wide results and caveats: Summed frequency of shared TCR beta families picked out CMV carriers who also had the relevant HLA. It was HLA-C-restricted CMV-specific TCR beta clonotypes that dominated the response ex vivo.

As to this clonotype: Its antigen is not known.

TCRdb used MiXCR to reprocess the reads, holding one entry per CDR3 protein. The sample consists of fewer than 550,000 distinct CDR3 sequences, around 27% of them appearing once. The CDR3 consists of 14 residues. Trimming cost V 8 bases and J 0 bases, with 13 bases left between them. Germline CDR1 reads SEHNR; CDR2 reads FQNEAQ (reference sequence). The genes are TRBV7-9 and TRBJ1-1; D unclear. Sample: PBMCs. The source is a human donor in good health (CMV status not recorded). Some clones in this sample may be carry-over from other donors' samples. The CDR3 nucleotides are TGTGCCAGCTCCTGGACTGACATGAACACTGAAGCTTTCTTT. It is translated as CASSWTDMNTEAFF.